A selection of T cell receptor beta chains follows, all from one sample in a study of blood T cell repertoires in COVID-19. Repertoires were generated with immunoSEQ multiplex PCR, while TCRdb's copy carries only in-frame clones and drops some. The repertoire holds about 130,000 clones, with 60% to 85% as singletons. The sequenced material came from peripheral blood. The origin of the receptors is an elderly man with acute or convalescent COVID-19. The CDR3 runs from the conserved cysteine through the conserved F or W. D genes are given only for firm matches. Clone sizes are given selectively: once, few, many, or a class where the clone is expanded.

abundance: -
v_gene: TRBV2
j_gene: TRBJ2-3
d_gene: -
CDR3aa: CASSGRVEDTQYF
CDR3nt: TGTGCCAGCAGTGGCAGGGTGGAAGATACGCAGTATTTT

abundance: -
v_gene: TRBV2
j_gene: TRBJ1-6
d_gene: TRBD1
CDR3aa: CASNKDRVVSSPLHF
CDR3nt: TGTGCCAGCAATAAGGACAGGGTGGTGAGTTCACCCCTCCACTTT

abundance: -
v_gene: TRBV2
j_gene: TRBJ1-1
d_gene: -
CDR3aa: CAGALMNTEAFF
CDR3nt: TGTGCCGGGGCTCTTATGAACACTGAAGCTTTCTTT

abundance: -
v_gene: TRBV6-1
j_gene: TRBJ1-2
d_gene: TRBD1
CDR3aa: CASSDGTVYGYTF
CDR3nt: TGTGCCAGCAGTGACGGGACAGTCTATGGCTACACCTTC

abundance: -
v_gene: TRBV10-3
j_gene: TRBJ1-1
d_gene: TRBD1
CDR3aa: CAIGQGARTEAFF
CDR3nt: TGTGCCATTGGACAGGGGGCGCGCACTGAAGCTTTCTTT

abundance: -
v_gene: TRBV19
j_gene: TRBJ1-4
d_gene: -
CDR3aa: CASSPINRKTNEKLFF
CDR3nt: TGTGCCAGTAGTCCAATCAACAGGAAAACTAATGAAAAACTGTTTTTT

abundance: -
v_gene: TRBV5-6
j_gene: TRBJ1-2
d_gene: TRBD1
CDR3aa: CASSPLDRSTSGYTF
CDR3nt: TGTGCCAGCAGCCCCCTGGACAGGTCCACTTCTGGCTACACCTTC

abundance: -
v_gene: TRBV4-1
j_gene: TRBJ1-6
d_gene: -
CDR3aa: CASSRGPASHSPLHF
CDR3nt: TGCGCCAGCAGCCGTGGGCCGGCGAGCCATTCACCCCTCCACTTT

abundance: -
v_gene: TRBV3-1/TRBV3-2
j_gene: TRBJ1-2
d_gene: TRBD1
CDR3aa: CASSQDTGVGYTF
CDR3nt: TGTGCCAGCAGCCAAGATACAGGGGTAGGCTACACCTTC

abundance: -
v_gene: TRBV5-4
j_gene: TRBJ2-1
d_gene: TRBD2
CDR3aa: CASSNSGGAYEQFF
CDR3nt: TGTGCCAGCAGCAATAGCGGGGGGGCCTATGAGCAGTTCTTC

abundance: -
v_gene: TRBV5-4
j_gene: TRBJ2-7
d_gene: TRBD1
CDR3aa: CASSAGTASIYEQYF
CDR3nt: TGTGCCAGCAGCGCCGGGACAGCGTCAATCTACGAGCAGTACTTC

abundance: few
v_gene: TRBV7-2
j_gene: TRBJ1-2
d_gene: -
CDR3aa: CASSLGSVNYGYTF
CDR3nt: TGTGCCAGCAGCTTAGGCAGTGTTAACTATGGCTACACCTTC

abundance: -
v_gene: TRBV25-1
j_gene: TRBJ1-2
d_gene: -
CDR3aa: CASSELRSGNMGYTF
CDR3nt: TGTGCCAGCAGTGAGCTTAGGTCAGGGAATATGGGCTACACCTTC

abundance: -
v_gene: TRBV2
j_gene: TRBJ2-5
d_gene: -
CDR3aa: CASSDGRGWETQYF
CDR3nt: TGTGCCAGCAGTGATGGACGGGGATGGGAGACCCAGTACTTC

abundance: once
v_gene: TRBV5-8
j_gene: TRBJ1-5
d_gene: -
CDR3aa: CASSPGGLSNQPQHF
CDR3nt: TGTGCCAGCAGCCCCGGGGGGCTGAGCAATCAGCCCCAGCATTTT

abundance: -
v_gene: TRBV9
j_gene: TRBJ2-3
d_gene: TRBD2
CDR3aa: CASSVGTSAPSDTQYF
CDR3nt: TGTGCCAGCAGCGTAGGGACTAGCGCCCCAAGCGATACGCAGTATTTT

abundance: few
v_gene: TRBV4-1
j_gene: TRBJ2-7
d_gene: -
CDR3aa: CASSRFSGSYEQYF
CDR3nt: TGCGCCAGCAGCCGCTTCTCAGGGTCCTACGAGCAGTACTTC

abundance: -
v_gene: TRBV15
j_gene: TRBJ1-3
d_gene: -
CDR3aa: CATSRDGTGGNTIYF
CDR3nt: TGTGCCACCAGCAGAGATGGCACAGGGGGAAACACCATATATTTT

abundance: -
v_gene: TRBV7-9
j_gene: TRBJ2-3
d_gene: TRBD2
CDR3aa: CASSFTLAGASTDTQYF
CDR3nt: TGTGCCAGCAGCTTTACACTAGCGGGGGCCTCCACAGATACGCAGTATTTT

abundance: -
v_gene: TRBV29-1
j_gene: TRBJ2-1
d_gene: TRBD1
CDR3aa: CSIPGTGGSGLRGEQFF
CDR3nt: TGCAGCATCCCCGGGACAGGGGGCTCAGGCCTGCGTGGTGAGCAGTTCTTC

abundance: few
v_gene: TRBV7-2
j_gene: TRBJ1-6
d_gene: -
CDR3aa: CASSLGAGKVIPLHF
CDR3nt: TGTGCCAGCAGCTTAGGAGCAGGGAAGGTGATACCCCTCCACTTT

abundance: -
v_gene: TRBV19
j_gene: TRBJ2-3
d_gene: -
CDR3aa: CATGPATDTQYF
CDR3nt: TGTGCGACAGGACCGGCCACAGATACGCAGTATTTT

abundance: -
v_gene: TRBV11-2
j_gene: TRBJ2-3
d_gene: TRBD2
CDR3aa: CASRPRPGEGRYMSDTQYF
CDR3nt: TGTGCCAGCAGACCTCGCCCGGGGGAGGGACGCTACATGTCAGATACGCAGTATTTT

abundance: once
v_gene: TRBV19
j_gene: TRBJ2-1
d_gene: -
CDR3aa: CASNSYGEQFF
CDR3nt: TGTGCCAGTAATTCGTACGGTGAGCAGTTCTTC

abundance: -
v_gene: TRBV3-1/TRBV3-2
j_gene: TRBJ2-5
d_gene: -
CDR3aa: CASSQERRGRTQYF
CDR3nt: TGTGCCAGCAGCCAAGAAAGGCGGGGAAGGACCCAGTACTTC

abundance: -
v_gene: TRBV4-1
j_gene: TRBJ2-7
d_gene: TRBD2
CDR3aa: CASSQDWGGYEQYF
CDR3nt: TGCGCCAGCAGCCAAGATTGGGGGGGTTACGAGCAGTACTTC

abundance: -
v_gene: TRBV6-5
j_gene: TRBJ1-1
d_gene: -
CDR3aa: CASGRNTEAFF
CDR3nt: TGTGCCAGCGGGCGGAACACTGAAGCTTTCTTT

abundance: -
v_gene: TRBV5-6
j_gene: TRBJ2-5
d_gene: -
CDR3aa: CASSLASRETQYF
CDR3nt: TGTGCCAGCTCACTAGCCAGCCGGGAGACCCAGTACTTC

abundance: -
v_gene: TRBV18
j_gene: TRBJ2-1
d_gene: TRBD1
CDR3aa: CASSPNLGQGGNEQFF
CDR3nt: TGTGCCAGCTCACCAAACCTGGGACAGGGGGGCAATGAGCAGTTCTTC

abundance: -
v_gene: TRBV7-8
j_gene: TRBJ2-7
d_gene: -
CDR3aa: CASLGVGDGSSYEQYF
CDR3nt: TGTGCCAGCTTGGGAGTCGGGGACGGGAGCTCCTACGAGCAGTACTTC

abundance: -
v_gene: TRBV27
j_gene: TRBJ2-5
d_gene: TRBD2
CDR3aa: CASRTTSGTIETQYF
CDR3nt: TGTGCCAGCAGGACTACTAGCGGGACGATAGAGACCCAGTACTTC

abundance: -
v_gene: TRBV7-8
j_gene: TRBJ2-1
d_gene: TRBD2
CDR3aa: CASSLRGSGGVLFSEQFF
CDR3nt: TGTGCCAGCAGCTTGAGGGGTAGCGGGGGGGTCCTTTTTAGTGAGCAGTTCTTC

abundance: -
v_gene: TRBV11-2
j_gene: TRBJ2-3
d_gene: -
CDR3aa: CASSLRPGRMGTDTQYF
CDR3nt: TGTGCCAGCAGCTTAAGGCCAGGGCGGATGGGTACAGATACGCAGTATTTT